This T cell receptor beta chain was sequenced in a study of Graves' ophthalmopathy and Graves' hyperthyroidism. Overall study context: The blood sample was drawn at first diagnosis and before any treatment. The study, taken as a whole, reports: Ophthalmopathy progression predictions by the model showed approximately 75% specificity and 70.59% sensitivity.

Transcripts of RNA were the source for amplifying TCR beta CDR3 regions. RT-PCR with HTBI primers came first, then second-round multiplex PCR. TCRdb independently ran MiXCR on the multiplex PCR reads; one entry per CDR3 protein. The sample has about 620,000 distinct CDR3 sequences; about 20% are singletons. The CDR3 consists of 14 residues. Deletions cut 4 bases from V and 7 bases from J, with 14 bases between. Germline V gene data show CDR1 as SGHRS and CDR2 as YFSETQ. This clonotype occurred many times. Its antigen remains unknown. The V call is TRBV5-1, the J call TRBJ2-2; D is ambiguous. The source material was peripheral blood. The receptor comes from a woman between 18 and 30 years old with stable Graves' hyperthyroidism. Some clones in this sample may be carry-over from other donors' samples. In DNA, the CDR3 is TGCGCCAGCAGCCTAATGGCAGGTAGCGGGGAGCTGTTTTTT. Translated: CASSLMAGSGELFF.